Listed below are T cell receptor beta chains from one sample, sequenced in a study of identical twins. TCRdb ran MiXCR on the 5' RACE reads and lists one entry per CDR3 protein. The repertoire holds fewer than 650,000 distinct CDR3 sequences, with under 8.5% as singletons. The sample also formed part of further work on yellow fever vaccine responses in identical twins.

Specimen: PBMCs. The receptor source for this set is a woman aged 18 to 35 in good health. The CDR3 runs from the conserved cysteine through the conserved F or W. The order of the fields is V gene, clone size, J gene, CDR3 protein. Rows give clone size only sometimes, using once, few, many, or a class for an expanded clone.

v_gene: TRBV12-3/TRBV12-4; abundance: NA; j_gene: TRBJ2-3; CDR3aa: CASRTRSSTDTQYF
v_gene: TRBV27; abundance: NA; j_gene: TRBJ1-1; CDR3aa: CASSLSADLNTEAFF
v_gene: TRBV6-1; abundance: many; j_gene: TRBJ1-5; CDR3aa: CASSTRGSNQPQHF
v_gene: TRBV6-5; abundance: few; j_gene: TRBJ1-1; CDR3aa: CASSFPAQGANTEAFF
v_gene: TRBV12-3/TRBV12-4; abundance: many; j_gene: TRBJ1-1; CDR3aa: CASSLRSGNTEAFF
v_gene: TRBV12-3/TRBV12-4; abundance: NA; j_gene: TRBJ2-1; CDR3aa: CASSFPGTKVFF
v_gene: TRBV7-2; abundance: many; j_gene: TRBJ2-2; CDR3aa: CASSLLQGGELFF
v_gene: TRBV5-1; abundance: many; j_gene: TRBJ1-3; CDR3aa: CASSYRGESSGNTIYF
v_gene: TRBV2; abundance: many; j_gene: TRBJ2-3; CDR3aa: CASRGRGVSTDTQYF
v_gene: TRBV24-1; abundance: few; j_gene: TRBJ1-2; CDR3aa: CATSDPTINYGYTF
v_gene: TRBV6-4; abundance: few; j_gene: TRBJ2-1; CDR3aa: CASSTEGAGVGSEQFF
v_gene: TRBV20-1; abundance: many; j_gene: TRBJ2-2; CDR3aa: CSAMRAGTGNTGELFF
v_gene: TRBV20-1; abundance: few; j_gene: TRBJ1-6; CDR3aa: CSAGTGQGVSPLHF
v_gene: TRBV6-1; abundance: many; j_gene: TRBJ2-7; CDR3aa: CASSEPGLSSYEQYF
v_gene: TRBV6-5; abundance: few; j_gene: TRBJ1-3; CDR3aa: CASSYSKGAAGNTIYF
v_gene: TRBV10-3; abundance: NA; j_gene: TRBJ2-1; CDR3aa: CAISEQDYEQFF
v_gene: TRBV6-1; abundance: few; j_gene: TRBJ1-2; CDR3aa: CASSHGQGSNYGYTF
v_gene: TRBV5-1; abundance: NA; j_gene: TRBJ1-1; CDR3aa: CASSQPRDRGIRNTEAFF
v_gene: TRBV5-1; abundance: many; j_gene: TRBJ2-3; CDR3aa: CASSLVGLAGPDTQYF
v_gene: TRBV12-3/TRBV12-4; abundance: many; j_gene: TRBJ2-1; CDR3aa: CASTTHGGGRDNEQFF
v_gene: TRBV3-1; abundance: NA; j_gene: TRBJ2-3; CDR3aa: CASSQDPSWDPPTDTQYF
v_gene: TRBV27; abundance: many; j_gene: TRBJ2-4; CDR3aa: CASTPLRAKNIQYF
v_gene: TRBV12-3/TRBV12-4; abundance: NA; j_gene: TRBJ1-1; CDR3aa: CASRRQGTEAFF
v_gene: TRBV12-3/TRBV12-4; abundance: many; j_gene: TRBJ2-4; CDR3aa: CASSLGERLNIQYF
v_gene: TRBV19; abundance: NA; j_gene: TRBJ2-1; CDR3aa: CASGRSRTPQFF
v_gene: TRBV12-3/TRBV12-4; abundance: many; j_gene: TRBJ2-3; CDR3aa: CASSKAWDTQYF
v_gene: TRBV15; abundance: few; j_gene: TRBJ2-1; CDR3aa: CATSRDLGPPSDEQFF
v_gene: TRBV28; abundance: few; j_gene: TRBJ2-1; CDR3aa: CASSVPPQEIAGGPNEQFF
v_gene: TRBV6-1; abundance: NA; j_gene: TRBJ2-3; CDR3aa: CASSLGGGSGDTQYF
v_gene: TRBV4-2; abundance: many; j_gene: TRBJ1-4; CDR3aa: CASSQDWTGKANEKLFF